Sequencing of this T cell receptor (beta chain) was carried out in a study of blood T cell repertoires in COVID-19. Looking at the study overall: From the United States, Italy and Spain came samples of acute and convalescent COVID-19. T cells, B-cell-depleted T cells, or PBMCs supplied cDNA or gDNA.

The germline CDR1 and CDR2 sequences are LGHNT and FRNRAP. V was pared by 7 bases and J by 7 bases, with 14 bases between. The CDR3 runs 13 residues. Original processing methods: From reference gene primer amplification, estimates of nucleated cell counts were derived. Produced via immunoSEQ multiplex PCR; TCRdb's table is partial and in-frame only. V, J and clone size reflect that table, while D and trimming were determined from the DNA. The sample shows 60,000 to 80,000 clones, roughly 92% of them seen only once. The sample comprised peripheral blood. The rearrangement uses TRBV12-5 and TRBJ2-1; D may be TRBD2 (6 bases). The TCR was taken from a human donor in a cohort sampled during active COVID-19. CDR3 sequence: CASARGGVNEQFF. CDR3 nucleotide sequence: TGTGCTAGTGCCCGCGGCGGGGTGAATGAGCAGTTCTTC.